A selection of T cell receptor beta chains follows, all from one sample in a study of blood T cell repertoires in COVID-19. The repertoire was sequenced with immunoSEQ multiplex PCR; TCRdb's copy has only in-frame clones and lacks some. Among 55,000 to 75,000 clones listed, under 95% were seen once. Sample: peripheral blood. The source is a man in his fifties or sixties with acute or convalescent COVID-19. The CDR3 runs from the conserved cysteine through the conserved F or W. D genes are given only for firm matches. Size is stated for part of the rows, as once, few or many counts, or as a class when the clone is expanded.

clone_size	v_call	j_call	d_call	cdr3_aa	cdr3_nt
NA	TRBV30	TRBJ1-1	NA	CAWSLNVEAFF	TGTGCCTGGAGCCTAAACGTTGAAGCTTTCTTT
NA	TRBV7-9	TRBJ1-6	TRBD1	CASSLDRGTSPLHF	TGTGCCAGCAGCTTGGACAGGGGGACTTCACCCCTCCACTTT
NA	TRBV6-6	TRBJ2-7	NA	CASSKTSHEQYF	TGTGCCAGCAGTAAGACTAGTCACGAGCAGTACTTC
NA	TRBV4-1	TRBJ2-3	NA	CASSQVFVLVISTDTQYF	TGCGCCAGCAGCCAAGTGTTTGTCCTGGTTATTAGTACAGATACGCAGTATTTT
NA	TRBV6-1	TRBJ2-7	TRBD1	CASSEAQGAPYEQYF	TGTGCCAGCAGTGAAGCACAGGGGGCCCCCTACGAGCAGTACTTC
NA	TRBV2	TRBJ1-6	NA	CASRPGQINNSPLHF	TGTGCCAGCAGACCTGGACAGATTAATAATTCACCCCTCCACTTT
NA	TRBV5-1	TRBJ1-4	NA	CASSLAFPSEKLFF	TGCGCCAGCAGCTTGGCCTTCCCCTCTGAAAAACTGTTTTTT
NA	TRBV6-5	TRBJ1-6	NA	CASSRGLENSPLHF	TGTGCCAGCTCGCGGGGATTGGAAAATTCACCCCTCCACTTT
NA	TRBV5-6	TRBJ1-2	NA	CASSLVGRGDYTF	TGTGCCAGCAGCTTGGTTGGGAGGGGCGACTACACCTTC
few	TRBV7-2	TRBJ2-7	TRBD1	CASQQGVYEQYF	TGTGCCAGCCAACAGGGGGTATACGAGCAGTACTTC
NA	TRBV12-5	TRBJ1-6	TRBD1	CASGLGQGGSPLHF	TGTGCTAGTGGCCTGGGACAGGGTGGTTCACCCCTCCACTTT
NA	TRBV5-6	TRBJ1-2	TRBD1	CASSSPGGAGYGYTF	TGTGCCAGCAGCTCCCCAGGGGGCGCAGGCTATGGCTACACCTTC
NA	TRBV6-5	TRBJ1-3	NA	CASSYGETGNTIYF	TGTGCCAGCAGTTACGGGGAGACTGGAAACACCATATATTTT
NA	TRBV11-2	TRBJ1-3	NA	CASSSWATPYTGNTIYF	TGTGCCAGCAGCTCTTGGGCCACCCCATATACTGGAAACACCATATATTTT
NA	TRBV6-5	TRBJ2-7	NA	CASTPQGPGYEQYF	TGTGCCAGCACCCCACAGGGACCAGGCTACGAGCAGTACTTC
NA	TRBV4-1	TRBJ1-2	TRBD1	CASSQPGTAVYGYTF	TGCGCCAGCAGCCAACCCGGGACAGCAGTCTATGGCTACACCTTC
NA	TRBV7-9	TRBJ1-4	NA	CASSSRDFNEKLFF	TGTGCCAGCAGCTCCCGGGATTTTAATGAAAAACTGTTTTTT
NA	TRBV6-5	TRBJ1-1	NA	CASTGAVGGTEAFF	TGTGCCAGCACCGGCGCCGTAGGGGGCACTGAAGCTTTCTTT
NA	TRBV10-3	TRBJ1-1	NA	CAISGGDTEAFF	TGTGCCATCAGTGGAGGAGACACTGAAGCTTTCTTT
NA	TRBV11-2	TRBJ1-3	TRBD1	CASSPRTGETGNTIYF	TGTGCCAGCAGCCCACGGACAGGGGAAACTGGAAACACCATATATTTT
NA	TRBV13	TRBJ1-2	TRBD1	CASSDGQGDFTF	TGTGCCAGCAGCGATGGACAGGGGGATTTTACCTTC
NA	TRBV27	TRBJ1-1	TRBD1	CASSLREGALENTEAFF	TGTGCCAGCAGTTTACGGGAGGGGGCATTAGAGAACACTGAAGCTTTCTTT
NA	TRBV19	TRBJ2-2	TRBD2	CASSIIAGRERAGELFF	TGTGCCAGTAGTATTATTGCGGGGCGGGAGCGGGCCGGGGAGCTGTTTTTT
NA	TRBV18	TRBJ1-1	TRBD1	CASSRNRGTEAFF	TGTGCCAGCTCCCGCAACAGGGGGACTGAAGCTTTCTTT
NA	TRBV28	TRBJ1-5	NA	CASNPRGQPQHF	TGTGCCAGCAACCCCAGGGGTCAGCCCCAGCATTTT
NA	TRBV7-9	TRBJ2-2	NA	CASSLRVVGELFF	TGTGCCAGCAGCTTACGAGTAGTCGGGGAGCTGTTTTTT
NA	TRBV18	TRBJ2-3	NA	CASSPQGGTDTQYF	TGTGCCAGCTCACCCCAGGGTGGCACAGATACGCAGTATTTT
NA	TRBV24-1	TRBJ1-1	NA	CATSDPGIRGAFF	TGTGCCACCAGTGACCCAGGGATCCGAGGAGCTTTCTTT
NA	TRBV7-2	TRBJ1-6	TRBD1	CASSTGTGDSPLHF	TGTGCCAGCAGCACCGGGACAGGGGATTCACCCCTCCACTTT
NA	TRBV6-5	TRBJ1-5	TRBD1	CASRKTGKDQPQHF	TGTGCCAGCAGGAAGACAGGGAAAGATCAGCCCCAGCATTTT
NA	TRBV6-5	TRBJ2-7	TRBD1	CASITGGTGGYEQYF	TGTGCCAGCATTACAGGAGGGACAGGAGGCTACGAGCAGTACTTC
NA	TRBV7-6	TRBJ1-2	NA	CASSPGQDYGYTF	TGTGCCAGCAGCCCCGGACAAGACTATGGCTACACCTTC
NA	TRBV5-1	TRBJ2-1	TRBD1	CASSLGPGQGRYNEQFF	TGCGCCAGCAGCTTGGGACCGGGACAGGGGCGATACAATGAGCAGTTCTTC
NA	TRBV7-2	TRBJ1-2	NA	CASSLGGVIYGYTF	TGTGCCAGCAGCTTAGGGGGAGTGATCTATGGCTACACCTTC
NA	TRBV5-1	TRBJ1-2	TRBD1	CASSLGDRLNYGYTF	TGCGCCAGCAGCTTGGGGGACAGGCTCAACTATGGCTACACCTTC
once	TRBV3-1/TRBV3-2	TRBJ2-1	NA	CASSQQFGAYNEQFF	TGTGCCAGCAGCCAACAATTCGGGGCCTACAATGAGCAGTTCTTC
NA	TRBV7-9	TRBJ2-1	NA	CASSLRLRDGNEQFF	TGTGCCAGCAGCTTACGCCTGAGGGATGGCAATGAGCAGTTCTTC
NA	TRBV24-1	TRBJ2-1	NA	CATSTGSYNEQFF	TGTGCCACCAGTACAGGTTCCTACAATGAGCAGTTCTTC
NA	TRBV19	TRBJ1-2	NA	CASSFAGVGDYGYTF	TGTGCCAGTAGTTTTGCAGGAGTCGGGGACTATGGCTACACCTTC
NA	TRBV19	TRBJ2-3	NA	CASSMMSVLTDTQYF	TGTGCCAGTAGTATGATGTCGGTACTCACAGATACGCAGTATTTT
NA	TRBV25-1	TRBJ2-7	NA	CASSEIDRPSYEQYF	TGTGCCAGCAGTGAGATTGACAGGCCCTCCTACGAGCAGTACTTC
NA	TRBV2	TRBJ1-1	NA	CASSFDSNTEAFF	TGTGCCAGCAGTTTCGACAGTAACACTGAAGCTTTCTTT
NA	TRBV5-1	TRBJ2-7	NA	CASSLEGPLQYF	TGCGCCAGCAGCTTGGAGGGGCCCCTCCAGTACTTC
NA	TRBV7-9	TRBJ1-1	TRBD1	CASSPRQGLNTEAFF	TGTGCCAGCAGCCCCCGACAGGGTTTGAACACTGAAGCTTTCTTT
NA	TRBV12-3/TRBV12-4	TRBJ2-7	NA	CASSPRGYEQYF	TGTGCCAGCAGCCCCCGGGGCTACGAGCAGTACTTC
few	TRBV7-2	TRBJ2-7	TRBD2	CASSLVASGAASYEQYF	TGTGCCAGCAGCTTAGTTGCTAGCGGGGCCGCATCCTACGAGCAGTACTTC
NA	TRBV3-1/TRBV3-2	TRBJ1-1	NA	CASSQEGGIKAFF	TGTGCCAGCAGCCAAGAAGGAGGGATTAAGGCTTTCTTT
NA	TRBV19	TRBJ2-3	TRBD2	CASSISLATGTQYF	TGTGCCAGTAGTATTTCACTAGCGACGGGTACGCAGTATTTT
NA	TRBV6-6	TRBJ1-1	NA	CASTLIQFSVSEAFF	TGTGCCAGCACCCTCATCCAGTTCAGTGTTTCTGAAGCTTTCTTT
NA	TRBV2	TRBJ1-1	NA	CASRFDRNTEAFF	TGTGCCAGCAGATTTGACAGAAACACTGAAGCTTTCTTT
NA	TRBV5-1	TRBJ2-2	NA	CASSLAVTNGELFF	TGCGCCAGCAGCTTGGCCGTTACTAACGGGGAGCTGTTTTTT
NA	TRBV30	TRBJ2-7	NA	CAWNRDKFYEQYF	TGTGCCTGGAATCGGGACAAGTTCTACGAGCAGTACTTC
NA	TRBV18	TRBJ2-2	TRBD1	CASSPMNRGSNTGELFF	TGTGCCAGCTCACCAATGAACAGGGGGTCGAACACCGGGGAGCTGTTTTTT
NA	TRBV18	TRBJ2-7	TRBD1	CASSQDRENVREQYF	TGTGCCAGCTCACAAGACAGGGAGAACGTACGAGAGCAGTACTTC
NA	TRBV6-2/TRBV6-3	TRBJ1-2	NA	CASSYSLTDGANYGYTF	TGTGCCAGCAGTTACTCATTGACAGACGGAGCTAACTATGGCTACACCTTC
NA	TRBV30	TRBJ1-1	NA	CAWSVKSGYGTEAFF	TGTGCCTGGAGTGTAAAATCAGGGTATGGCACTGAAGCTTTCTTT
NA	TRBV7-2	TRBJ1-3	TRBD1	CASSLRRGRGGNTIYF	TGTGCCAGCAGCTTACGGAGGGGGCGCGGAGGAAACACCATATATTTT
NA	TRBV2	TRBJ1-2	NA	CASSRQSFEVNTF	TGTGCCAGCAGCCGACAGTCTTTCGAAGTTAACACCTTC
NA	TRBV2	TRBJ2-2	NA	CASSVQGNTGELFF	TGTGCCAGCAGTGTGCAGGGGAACACCGGGGAGCTGTTTTTT